Listed below are T cell receptor beta chains from one sample, sequenced in a study of blood T cell repertoires in COVID-19. Repertoires were generated with immunoSEQ multiplex PCR, while TCRdb's copy carries only in-frame clones and drops some. Here the sample spans 13,000 to 15,000 clones, around 91% being singletons. The sample comprised peripheral blood. These receptors originate from a man aged 50 to 60 with active COVID-19. The CDR3 runs from the conserved cysteine through the conserved F or W. The D gene is left open where the match is weak. Only some rows state a clone size, as once, few, many or a class for expanded clones.

clone size	V gene	CDR3 length	J gene	D gene	CDR3 protein	CDR3 DNA
.	TRBV5-1	12	TRBJ2-7	.	CASSKMGHEQYF	TGCGCCAGCAGTAAGATGGGCCACGAGCAGTACTTC
.	TRBV6-2/TRBV6-3	17	TRBJ2-1	TRBD2	CASSYSPPGGLYNEQFF	TGTGCCAGCAGTTACTCCCCCCCGGGAGGACTCTACAATGAGCAGTTCTTC
.	TRBV7-3	13	TRBJ1-2	.	CASSPTPDLGYTF	TGTGCCAGCAGCCCGACTCCTGACCTTGGCTACACCTTC
.	TRBV30	16	TRBJ1-2	.	CAWSPRRGGPNYGYTF	TGTGCCTGGAGCCCGCGGAGAGGGGGTCCTAACTATGGCTACACCTTC
.	TRBV11-3	14	TRBJ1-6	.	CASSLKQGNSPLHF	TGTGCCAGCAGCTTAAAGCAGGGTAATTCACCCCTCCACTTT
few	TRBV28	15	TRBJ1-6	.	CASSRAGQGNSPLHF	TGTGCCAGCTCTCGGGCGGGGCAGGGCAATTCACCCCTCCACTTT
once	TRBV7-8	14	TRBJ2-5	TRBD1	CASSLIQGEETQYF	TGTGCCAGCAGCTTAATCCAGGGGGAAGAGACCCAGTACTTC
.	TRBV2	11	TRBJ1-2	.	CASRPTIGYTF	TGTGCCAGTCGACCGACTATCGGCTACACCTTC
.	TRBV6-1	14	TRBJ1-2	TRBD1	CASGDRVPVYGYTF	TGTGCCAGCGGTGACAGGGTTCCTGTCTATGGCTACACCTTC
.	TRBV27	12	TRBJ2-7	.	CASSPRLREQYF	TGTGCCAGCAGTCCCCGACTTCGGGAGCAGTACTTC
once	TRBV29-1	14	TRBJ2-2	.	CSVSHLTNTGELFF	TGCAGCGTTTCCCATTTGACAAACACCGGGGAGCTGTTTTTT
.	TRBV7-9	14	TRBJ2-1	.	CASSLEPSVDEQFF	TGTGCCAGCAGCTTAGAGCCAAGCGTAGATGAGCAGTTCTTC
.	TRBV7-2	15	TRBJ2-2	.	CASSVMDGMAGELFF	TGTGCCAGCAGCGTGATGGACGGGATGGCCGGGGAGCTGTTTTTT
.	TRBV7-2	11	TRBJ2-1	.	CASIRGNEQFF	TGTGCCAGCATAAGGGGCAATGAGCAGTTCTTC
.	TRBV5-1	15	TRBJ1-4	.	CASSGTGPANEKLFF	TGCGCCAGCAGCGGAACAGGGCCAGCTAATGAAAAACTGTTTTTT
.	TRBV27	14	TRBJ2-2	.	CASSQGLVAGELFF	TGTGCCAGCAGTCAAGGACTGGTCGCCGGGGAGCTGTTTTTT
.	TRBV2	13	TRBJ2-7	.	CASSPGQTYEQYF	TGTGCCAGCAGTCCGGGACAAACCTACGAGCAGTACTTC
.	TRBV7-3	19	TRBJ2-2	TRBD2	CASSPGTSGMFANTGELFF	TGTGCCAGCAGCCCAGGGACTAGCGGAATGTTCGCGAACACCGGGGAGCTGTTTTTT
.	TRBV4-2	16	TRBJ2-3	TRBD2	CASSQDRAGGIDTQYF	TGTGCCAGCAGCCAAGATAGAGCGGGAGGTATAGATACGCAGTATTTT
once	TRBV6-2/TRBV6-3	13	TRBJ1-5	.	CASSAREKQPQHF	TGTGCCAGCAGTGCGAGGGAGAAACAGCCCCAGCATTTT
.	TRBV9	11	TRBJ1-2	.	CASSGLDGYTF	TGTGCCAGCAGCGGTTTAGATGGCTACACCTTC
.	TRBV18	16	TRBJ2-1	TRBD2	CASSPPGTSGQNEQFF	TGTGCCAGCTCACCACCCGGGACTAGCGGGCAGAATGAGCAGTTCTTC
.	TRBV7-9	15	TRBJ1-1	TRBD1	CASSFTGQGNTEAFF	TGTGCCAGCAGCTTCACCGGACAGGGGAACACTGAAGCTTTCTTT
.	TRBV6-2/TRBV6-3	15	TRBJ1-6	TRBD1	CASSLMGQSNSPLHF	TGTGCCAGCAGCTTAATGGGACAGTCAAATTCACCCCTCCACTTT
.	TRBV11-3	14	TRBJ2-2	TRBD1	CASSLNRGTGELFF	TGTGCCAGCAGCTTAAACAGGGGCACCGGGGAGCTGTTTTTT
.	TRBV7-9	15	TRBJ2-7	.	CASSLVSLNSYEQYF	TGTGCCAGCAGCTTAGTATCACTGAACTCCTACGAGCAGTACTTC
.	TRBV5-1	16	TRBJ2-7	TRBD1	CASSLLRDRATYEQYF	TGCGCCAGCAGCTTACTAAGGGACAGGGCGACCTACGAGCAGTACTTC
few	TRBV28	15	TRBJ2-5	TRBD1	CASSVWGQGGETQYF	TGTGCCAGCAGTGTTTGGGGACAGGGTGGCGAGACCCAGTACTTC
.	TRBV7-8	15	TRBJ2-1	TRBD2	CASSTGLAVYNEQFF	TGTGCCAGCAGCACCGGACTAGCGGTCTACAATGAGCAGTTCTTC
.	TRBV19	17	TRBJ2-5	.	CASSGSRRGGAQETQYF	TGTGCCAGTAGTGGATCCCGGAGGGGGGGAGCTCAAGAGACCCAGTACTTC
.	TRBV19	14	TRBJ1-2	.	CASSPDGGRFGYTF	TGTGCCAGTAGTCCGGACGGAGGAAGGTTTGGCTACACCTTC
.	TRBV9	17	TRBJ1-2	TRBD1	CASSVTTSGGADYGYTF	TGTGCCAGCAGCGTTACCACATCAGGGGGCGCGGACTATGGCTACACCTTC
.	TRBV15	15	TRBJ2-5	TRBD2	CATSKYRTSQETQYF	TGTGCCACCAGCAAGTACCGGACTAGCCAAGAGACCCAGTACTTC
.	TRBV3-1/TRBV3-2	15	TRBJ1-1	TRBD1	CASSFTGTGNTEAFF	TGTGCCAGCAGTTTCACCGGGACAGGGAACACTGAAGCTTTCTTT
.	TRBV7-2	15	TRBJ2-1	TRBD2	CASTSDASGRGEQFF	TGTGCCAGCACTTCTGATGCTAGCGGGAGGGGTGAGCAGTTCTTC
.	TRBV18	17	TRBJ2-5	TRBD2	CASSPRVLAATRETQYF	TGTGCCAGCTCACCACGAGTCCTAGCGGCCACTAGGGAGACCCAGTACTTC
.	TRBV27	15	TRBJ1-6	.	CASSLKGQVRSPLHF	TGTGCCAGCAGTTTAAAGGGGCAAGTTCGTTCACCCCTCCACTTT
.	TRBV19	15	TRBJ1-5	TRBD1	CASNLDRGGNQPQHF	TGTGCCAGTAACCTGGACAGGGGCGGCAATCAGCCCCAGCATTTT
.	TRBV19	14	TRBJ2-5	.	CASSIVEGGRTQYF	TGTGCCAGTAGTATAGTTGAGGGGGGGAGGACCCAGTACTTC
once	TRBV6-2/TRBV6-3	14	TRBJ1-6	TRBD1	CASSYSGTVSPLHF	TGTGCCAGCAGTTACTCGGGGACAGTCTCACCCCTCCACTTT
.	TRBV24-1	16	TRBJ2-1	TRBD1	CATSDSGQGAYNEQFF	TGTGCCACCAGTGACAGTGGACAGGGAGCCTACAATGAGCAGTTCTTC
.	TRBV20-1	11	TRBJ2-7	.	CSARQGWEQYF	TGCAGTGCTAGACAGGGGTGGGAGCAGTACTTC
.	TRBV19	13	TRBJ1-5	.	CASLQGRNQPQHF	TGTGCCAGCCTCCAGGGTCGCAATCAGCCCCAGCATTTT
.	TRBV20-1	18	TRBJ1-5	.	CSASGKGIGFFSNQPQHF	TGCAGTGCTAGTGGTAAGGGGATAGGGTTTTTTAGCAATCAGCCCCAGCATTTT
.	TRBV11-2	14	TRBJ2-7	.	CASSFLGPAGEQYF	TGTGCCAGCAGCTTTCTTGGTCCAGCGGGCGAGCAGTACTTC
.	TRBV5-1	13	TRBJ2-1	.	CASSSTGWDEQFF	TGCGCCAGCAGCTCCACAGGGTGGGATGAGCAGTTCTTC
.	TRBV10-3	14	TRBJ2-7	.	CAISEQGYVDEQYF	TGTGCCATCAGTGAGCAGGGTTATGTTGACGAGCAGTACTTC
.	TRBV6-5	14	TRBJ2-1	.	CASSGSGYSNEQFF	TGTGCCAGCAGCGGCAGCGGCTACTCCAATGAGCAGTTCTTC
once	TRBV14	15	TRBJ1-1	TRBD1	CASSQEGQLNTEAFF	TGTGCCAGCAGCCAAGAGGGACAGTTGAACACTGAAGCTTTCTTT
once	TRBV7-2	17	TRBJ2-2	TRBD2	CASSPRTSGKNTGELFF	TGTGCCAGCAGCCCCCGGACTAGCGGGAAGAACACCGGGGAGCTGTTTTTT